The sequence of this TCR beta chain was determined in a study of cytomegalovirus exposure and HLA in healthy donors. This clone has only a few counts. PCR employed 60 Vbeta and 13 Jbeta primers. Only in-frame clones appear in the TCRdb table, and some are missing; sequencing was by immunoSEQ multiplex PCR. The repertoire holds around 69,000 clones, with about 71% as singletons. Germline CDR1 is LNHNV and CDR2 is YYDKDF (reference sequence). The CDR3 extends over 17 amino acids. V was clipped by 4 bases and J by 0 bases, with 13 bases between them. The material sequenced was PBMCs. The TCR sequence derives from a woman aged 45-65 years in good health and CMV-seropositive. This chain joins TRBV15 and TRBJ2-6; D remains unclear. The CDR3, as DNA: TGTGCCACCAGCAAGGCGACACGGATCTCTGGGGCCAACGTCCTGACTTTC. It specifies CATSKATRISGANVLTF.